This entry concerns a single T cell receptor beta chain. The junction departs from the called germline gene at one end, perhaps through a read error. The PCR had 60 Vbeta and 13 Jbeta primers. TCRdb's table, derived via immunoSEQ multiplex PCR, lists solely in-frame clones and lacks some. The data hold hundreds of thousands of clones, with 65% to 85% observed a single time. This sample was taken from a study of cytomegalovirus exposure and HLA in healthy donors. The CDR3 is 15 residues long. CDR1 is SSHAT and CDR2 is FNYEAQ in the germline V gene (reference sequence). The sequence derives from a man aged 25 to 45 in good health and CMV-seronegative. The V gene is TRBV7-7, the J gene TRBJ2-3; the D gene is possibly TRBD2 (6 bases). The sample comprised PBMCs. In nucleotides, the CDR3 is TGTGCTAGCAGCCGCGGGGAGCGCTGGACAGATACGCAGTATTTT. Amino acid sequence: CASSRGERWTDTQYF.